This T cell receptor beta chain stems from a study of blood T cells in healthy people across ages. Regarding the study as a whole: Reliance upon unsorted PBMCs precluded definitive naive versus antigen-experienced comparison. TCR beta diversity was tightly associated with the proportion of naive T cells.

CDR1 and CDR2 from the germline V gene are KGHDR and SFDVKD. The CDR3 consists of 13 residues. Through a sample-barcoded 5' primer and a J-beta primer mix, a second PCR was run for roughly 6 to 12 cycles. Every single cDNA molecule received a tag from a template-switch adaptor with 12 random nucleotides. In TCRdb, the 5' RACE reads were re-called with MiXCR into one record per CDR3 protein. The sample includes 1.5 million to 2 million distinct CDR3 sequences, roughly 27% of them seen just once. Each sample provided at least 5 micrograms of extracted total RNA. With respect to this clonotype: The antigen is not known. One end of the junction varies from germline; a read error may be responsible.

The chain is built from TRBV24-1 and TRBJ2-3; D possibly corresponds to TRBD1 (6 bases). The material sequenced was blood. The TCR was taken from a woman younger than 45 in good health. CDR3: CATSVSATGTQYF. DNA of the CDR3: TGTGCCACCAGTGTTTCAGCGACAGGTACGCAGTATTTT.